Sequencing of this T cell receptor beta chain was carried out in a study of beta chain features in type 1 diabetes. Every bit of the isolated RNA underwent reverse transcription, so sequencing read expressed TCRB transcripts. Measured with immunoSEQ multiplex PCR; TCRdb has only the in-frame clones, and not every one. The sample records some 350,000 clones, roughly 9.8% being singletons. V was shortened by 0 bases and J by 0 bases, with 10 bases between the two germline ends. The CDR3 loop spans 15 amino acids. CDR1 SGDLS and CDR2 YYNGEE come from the germline V gene. Each of the CD4+ naive, central memory, regulatory and stem cell-like memory populations was sorted via CD45RO/CCR7/CD25/CD127/CD95/CD27. Regarding the study as a whole: All four CD4+ subsets of Type 1 diabetes patients contained TCRB CDR3s that were moderately but significantly shorter.

This clone came up many times. What it recognizes is unknown. The sample comprised central memory CD4+ T cells from blood. The V and J genes are TRBV9 and TRBJ2-7, with no clear D. The TCR was taken from a man aged 30 to 39 with type 1 diabetes. This CDR3 reads CASSVEANPSYEQYF. Written as DNA, the CDR3 is TGTGCCAGCAGCGTAGAGGCTAACCCCTCCTACGAGCAGTACTTC.